This T cell receptor (beta chain) derives from a study of T cells after yellow fever vaccination. Study outcomes and limitations: Detected again after the booster were most primary-vaccination clones, at nearly 97% CD4 and 80% to 90% CD8. Faster peaking, at day 5 versus 15, marked a secondary response that was weaker.

In germline, CDR1 is SQVTM, CDR2 ANQGSEA. V was cut by 7 bases and J by 3 bases, with 13 bases left in between. There are 12 residues in the CDR3. Notes on this clonotype: Its antigen is as yet unknown.

One entry per CDR3 protein results from TCRdb running MiXCR on the 5' RACE reads. The data show around 300,000 distinct CDR3 sequences, roughly 3.9% seen once. The sequence was collected from a man aged 18 to 30 who received the YFV17D yellow fever vaccine. The J gene is TRBJ2-7, the V gene TRBV29-1; unclear D gene. The sample consisted of PBMCs, taken 5 days after the yellow fever booster vaccination. The CDR3 region is CSATTRFYEQYF. CDR3 coding DNA: TGCAGCGCAACCACACGCTTCTACGAGCAGTACTTC.